This TCR beta chain was captured by sequencing in a study of tumor-infiltrating lymphocytes in primary liver carcinoma. A primer in the constant region served to generate TCR beta cDNA from 500 to 600 ng of total RNA. Generation of the TCR beta libraries relied on three nested multiplex PCR rounds using slightly modified ARM-PCR. A C-beta reverse primer was combined with TRBV1-TRBV30 forward primers in the first two PCR rounds, and each round had approximately 10 cycles. TCRdb itself ran the multiplex PCR reads through MiXCR, one entry per CDR3 protein. The table lists 310,000 or so distinct CDR3 sequences, roughly 60% of them singletons. Extraction also yielded germline DNA, while blood RNA was obtained from unsorted whole blood. V dropped 10 bases and J dropped 2 bases, with 11 bases sitting between them. In germline, CDR1 is MNHNS, CDR2 SASEGT. The CDR3 is 13 residues long.

The rearrangement joins TRBV6-1 to TRBJ1-4; D may be TRBD1 (6 bases). The origin of this receptor is a woman in her twenties or thirties with primary liver carcinoma and hepatitis B virus infection. The source material was peripheral blood. CDR3 loop: CATDRPTNEKLFF. CDR3 nucleotide sequence: TGTGCCACCGACAGGCCTACTAATGAAAAACTGTTTTTT.